What follows are 25 T cell receptor beta chains derived from one specimen sequenced in a study of blood T cells in healthy people across ages. A second PCR, run for roughly 7 to 11 cycles, used a sample-barcoded 5' primer plus a J-beta primer mix. TCRdb fed the 5' RACE reads into MiXCR, producing one record per CDR3 protein. This repertoire shows over a million distinct CDR3 sequences, under 55% found once; its top ten account for roughly 3.7%. The specimen was blood. The receptors here all came from a woman aged 18-30 years in good health.

This clonotype was detected only once. V and J are TRBV7-2 and TRBJ2-7; D is undetermined. Trimming took off 4 bases at V and 1 base at J, with 14 bases between the two ends. Germline CDR1 SGHTA, CDR2 FQGNSA. The CDR3 has 15 residues. The CDR3 DNA follows: TGTGCCAGCAGCTGCCCTTCCACGGGTTCCTACGAGCAGTACTTC. As protein: CASSCPSTGSYEQYF. Full variable domain (rest looked up from reference TRBV7-2 and TRBJ2-7): GAGVSQSPSNKVTEKGKDVELRCDPISGHTALYWYRQSLGQGLEFLIYFQGNSAPDKSGLPSDRFSAERTGGSVSTLTIQRTQQEDSAVYLCASSCPSTGSYEQYFGPGTRLTVT.

The chain has TRBV20-1 and TRBJ2-1, with D possibly being TRBD1 or TRBD2 (5 bases each). Germline V gene data show CDR1 as DFQATT and CDR2 as SNEGSKA (reference sequence). This CDR3 comprises 15 residues. Trimming cost V 0 bases and J 11 bases, with 20 bases left between them. The CDR3 reads CSARDLEEGSGQQFF. Written as DNA, the CDR3 is TGCAGTGCTAGAGATCTCGAAGAGGGGTCGGGGCAGCAGTTCTTC.

This chain uses TRBV12-3 or TRBV12-4 with TRBJ2-6; possible D gene TRBD2, 5 bases. The CDR3 is 16 amino acids. V was trimmed by 5 bases and J by 0 bases, leaving 11 bases between them. This CDR3 reads CASSVDGNSGANVLTF. CDR3 in DNA: TGTGCCAGCAGTGTGGACGGGAACTCTGGGGCCAACGTCCTGACTTTC.

This clonotype was observed a few times. This rearrangement joins TRBV27 to TRBJ2-1; D gene unclear. The CDR3 loop spans 14 amino acids. V was clipped by 0 bases and J by 4 bases, with 7 bases between them. Germline V gene data show CDR1 as MNHEY and CDR2 as SMNVEV (reference sequence). The CDR3 nucleotides read TGTGCCAGCAGTTTATCATCCCCATACAATGAGCAGTTCTTC. It yields the protein CASSLSSPYNEQFF.

The chain employs TRBV7-2 and TRBJ2-1, with D unresolved. CDR3 length equals 13 residues. Per germline, CDR1 SGHTA and CDR2 FQGNSA. V lost 3 bases, J lost 6 bases, and 9 bases lay in between. CDR3 nucleotides: TGTGCCAGCAGCTTTGCTAGAGGCAATGAGCAGTTCTTC. Translating gives CASSFARGNEQFF.

This sequence joins TRBV19 and TRBJ1-1, with D hard to call. V was shortened by 3 bases and J by 1 base, with 15 bases between the two germline ends. Per germline, CDR1 LNHDA and CDR2 SQIVND (reference sequence). The CDR3 is 16 amino acids. CDR3 region: CASSIPAGSRNTEAFF. The CDR3, as DNA: TGTGCCAGTAGTATCCCTGCCGGATCGCGGAACACTGAAGCTTTCTTT.

This clonotype was picked up a small number of times. The CDR3 is CSVEVWASLRNEQYF. CDR3 bases: TGCAGCGTTGAAGTGTGGGCCTCCCTGCGCAATGAGCAGTACTTC. The chain employs TRBV29-1 and TRBJ2-7, with D uncertain. Germline lookup yields CDR1 SQVTM and CDR2 ANQGSEA. Trimming stripped 1 base from V and 7 bases from J, with 20 bases between. The CDR3 totals 15 residues.

Comments on this clonotype: The junction shows a germline mismatch at one end, possibly a read error. The chain has TRBV4-3 and TRBJ2-3, with D possibly matching TRBD2 (6 bases). Germline CDR1 is LGHNA and CDR2 is YSLEER. The CDR3 totals 16 residues. CDR3 bases: TGCGCCGGCAGCCCAGGAGGTTTAGCGGGCACAGATACGCAGTATTTT. Protein sequence: CAGSPGGLAGTDTQYF.

The rearrangement joins TRBV6-5 to TRBJ1-6; D uncertain. CDR1 MNHEY and CDR2 SVGAGI come from the germline V gene. With 0 bases removed from V and 8 bases from J, the gap between germline ends came to 11 bases. This CDR3 is 15 amino acids long. The CDR3 reads CASSYSKRAYSPLHF. The CDR3 nucleotides are TGTGCCAGCAGTTACTCGAAGAGGGCGTATTCACCCCTCCACTTT.

The rearrangement uses TRBV29-1 and TRBJ2-5; D not resolved. Germline CDR1 is SQVTM and CDR2 is ANQGSEA. This CDR3 region has 12 residues. V was clipped by 4 bases and J by 3 bases, with 9 bases between them. The CDR3 sequence: CSVARVEETQYF. The CDR3 DNA sequence: TGCAGCGTTGCCCGGGTAGAAGAGACCCAGTACTTC.

The chain carries TRBV29-1 and TRBJ2-1; no firm D call. Trimming stripped 3 bases from V and 2 bases from J, with 8 bases between. The CDR3 contains 13 residues. Germline V lookup: CDR1 SQVTM, CDR2 ANQGSEA. CDR3 loop: CSVEQAAYNEQFF. The CDR3 DNA is TGCAGCGTTGAGCAGGCCGCCTACAATGAGCAGTTCTTC.

This clonotype was seen a handful of times. J is TRBJ2-1 and V is TRBV27; the match to TRBD2 covers 13 bases. This CDR3 spans 16 amino acids. Germline trimming cut 4 bases from V and 9 bases from J; bases unmatched to any gene: 9. Germline CDR1 reads MNHEY; CDR2 reads SMNVEV (reference sequence). CDR3 DNA: TGTGCCAGCAGTTACCTCGGGACTAGCGGGGTGGTTGAGCAGTTCTTC. The encoded protein is CASSYLGTSGVVEQFF.

For the CDR3, the DNA is TGTGCCAGCAGCCAAGAGGGGGGACAGAGAAATGAAAAACTGTTTTTT. Protein: CASSQEGGQRNEKLFF. J is TRBJ1-4 and V is TRBV3-1; 7 bases fit TRBD1. J gave up 5 bases and V 0 bases, and 6 bases lay outside the gene matches. This CDR3 region has 16 residues. Germline assignment: CDR1 LGHDT and CDR2 YNNKEL (reference sequence).

The gene calls are TRBV29-1 and TRBJ2-7; no clear D gene. Germline V gene lookup returns CDR1 SQVTM and CDR2 ANQGSEA. The V gene lost 4 bases and the J gene lost 0 bases, with 10 bases spanning the gap. CDR3 length equals 13 residues. CDR3 sequence (DNA): TGCAGCGTTGGAATCATGAGCTCCTACGAGCAGTACTTC. This encodes CSVGIMSSYEQYF.

This clonotype was observed a handful of times. The chain recombines TRBV12-3 or TRBV12-4 with TRBJ2-3; 11 bases map to TRBD2. This CDR3 region has 13 residues. V gave up 10 bases and J gave up 1 base; unmatched junction bases: 1. This chain's CDR3 is CAMGLAGTDTQYF. In DNA, the CDR3 is TGTGCCATGGGACTAGCGGGCACAGATACGCAGTATTTT.

The chain combines TRBV24-1 with TRBJ2-7; 14 nucleotides line up with TRBD2. Germline V gene lookup returns CDR1 KGHDR and CDR2 SFDVKD. Trimming removed 3 bases from V and 7 bases from J; junction bases left unmatched: 4. This CDR3 has 15 amino acids. CDR3 nucleotides: TGTGCCACCAGTGATGGGACTAGCGGGAGAAATGAGCAGTACTTC. It specifies CATSDGTSGRNEQYF.

The V call is TRBV28, the J call TRBJ2-1, with 8 bases that match TRBD2. Germline assignment: CDR1 MDHEN and CDR2 SYDVKM. Trimming removed 5 bases from V and 4 bases from J; junction bases left unmatched: 10. The CDR3 extends over 16 amino acids. The CDR3 DNA reads as TGTGCCAGCAGTCCACGCGGGAGGCCTAGGTACAATGAGCAGTTCTTC. This encodes CASSPRGRPRYNEQFF.

Only one count was recorded for this clonotype. In DNA form, the CDR3 reads TGTGCCAGCAGTCCCAGACCCCCTTGGAATGAAAAACTGTTTTTT. It is translated as CASSPRPPWNEKLFF. V and J are TRBV27 and TRBJ1-4; D gene unclear. V was pared by 5 bases and J by 5 bases, with 15 bases between. The CDR3 spans 15 residues. Germline V gene sequence: CDR1 MNHEY, CDR2 SMNVEV (reference sequence).

The chain joins TRBV5-1 to TRBJ2-3, with D possibly TRBD2 on 5 matching bases. The CDR3 contains 15 residues. From germline, CDR1 is SGHRS and CDR2 YFSETQ. Trimming shortened V by 5 bases and J by 3 bases, and 16 bases separated the two germline ends. The CDR3 here is CASSRGGSLTDTQYF. The CDR3, as DNA: TGCGCCAGCAGTCGAGGTGGGAGTCTAACAGATACGCAGTATTTT.

The chain links TRBV7-9 to TRBJ1-2, with 8 bases identical to TRBD1. Germline V gene sequence: CDR1 SEHNR, CDR2 FQNEAQ (reference sequence). The junction had 7 bases not matched to a gene; V was cut back by 6 bases and J by 1 base. The CDR3 runs to 15 residues. CDR3 in amino acids: CASRHGQGFNYGYTF. The CDR3 DNA follows: TGTGCCAGCAGACACGGACAGGGCTTTAACTATGGCTACACCTTC.

This clonotype was observed a few times. The J gene is TRBJ1-5, the V gene TRBV20-1, with 8 bases aligning to TRBD1. The junction had 5 bases not matched to a gene; V was cut back by 1 base and J by 6 bases. In germline, CDR1 is DFQATT, CDR2 SNEGSKA (reference sequence). The CDR3 is made up of 14 amino acids. This CDR3 reads CSARVDRGGQPQHF. The CDR3 bases are TGCAGTGCTAGAGTTGACAGGGGTGGTCAGCCCCAGCATTTT.

V and J are TRBV12-3 or TRBV12-4 and TRBJ1-1; D remains ambiguous. The V end lost 8 bases, the J end lost 1 base, and 14 bases lay between the germline ends. This CDR3 spans 14 amino acids. The CDR3, as DNA: TGTGCCAGCTCCTCCTGGGAGGCGAACACTGAAGCTTTCTTT. It yields the protein CASSSWEANTEAFF.

The gene calls are TRBV7-2 and TRBJ2-2; D not resolved. The CDR3 spans 15 residues. Trimming left V 1 base short and J 7 bases short, with 13 bases between. Germline loops: CDR1 SGHTA, CDR2 FQGNSA. The CDR3 reads CASSLVTGLGGELFF. CDR3 coding DNA: TGTGCCAGCAGCTTAGTCACGGGCTTGGGCGGGGAGCTGTTTTTT. The complete variable domain, with remaining parts taken from reference TRBV7-2 and TRBJ2-2, reads GAGVSQSPSNKVTEKGKDVELRCDPISGHTALYWYRQSLGQGLEFLIYFQGNSAPDKSGLPSDRFSAERTGGSVSTLTIQRTQQEDSAVYLCASSLVTGLGGELFFGEGSRLTVL.

The J gene is TRBJ2-6, the V gene TRBV10-3, with D possibly being TRBD2 (6 bases). This CDR3 is 17 amino acids long. The ends were cut back, 0 bases at V and 0 bases at J, with 9 bases in the middle. Germline CDR1 ENHRY, CDR2 SYGVKD. In DNA, the CDR3 is TGTGCCATCAGTGAGTCGGGACTCACCTCTGGGGCCAACGTCCTGACTTTC. This gives the protein CAISESGLTSGANVLTF.

This clonotype was seen only a few times. The chain couples TRBV27 to TRBJ1-5; 7 nucleotides match TRBD1. The ends lost 5 bases at V and 6 bases at J; junction bases unmatched: 7. CDR3 length equals 14 residues. Per germline, CDR1 MNHEY and CDR2 SMNVEV (reference sequence). The CDR3 loop is CASSLDRVTQPQHF. CDR3 DNA sequence: TGTGCCAGCAGTCTCGACAGGGTAACTCAGCCCCAGCATTTT.